One sample yielded the 24 T cell receptor beta chains listed below, sequenced in a study of blood T cell repertoires in COVID-19 (dated by TCRdb to the early 2020s). Library generation was performed with the immunoSEQ multiplex PCR assay. TCRdb mirrors the immuneACCESS table, restricted to in-frame sequences. Some clones are absent from its copies; in checked studies, under half trace to an unresolved V gene, and the reason for the others is unknown. This sample lists approximately 250,000 clones; about nine tenths were detected once. The ten most abundant clones make up roughly 1.2% of the sample. Sequencing was performed on PBMCs or T cells enriched from blood (not recorded which). The receptors were sampled from a woman between 40 and 55 years old with acute COVID-19.

The V and J genes are TRBV6-2 or TRBV6-3 and TRBJ1-2; tentative D call: TRBD1 (5 bases). Per the germline V gene, CDR1 is MNHEY and CDR2 is SVGEGT. The germline V and J ends were trimmed by 6 bases and 1 base, with 21 bases remaining between them. The CDR3 loop spans 17 amino acids. CDR3 sequence (DNA): TGTGCCAGCAGCCCTGATCATAGGGGCCAGTATAACTATGGCTACACCTTC. Its protein is CASSPDHRGQYNYGYTF.

The sample holds one count of this clone. The V gene is TRBV30, the J gene TRBJ2-1; 11 bases align to TRBD2. V lost 4 bases to trimming and J lost 3 bases; unmatched junction nucleotides: 5. The germline CDR1 and CDR2 sequences are GTSNPN and SVGIG (reference sequence). The CDR3 spans 15 residues. The CDR3 protein is CAWNPGLADYNEQFF. In DNA, the CDR3 is TGTGCCTGGAACCCGGGACTAGCGGACTACAATGAGCAGTTCTTC.

This clone was seen just once. V gene TRBV18 combines with J gene TRBJ2-2; TRBD1 matches 8 bases. Germline lookup yields CDR1 KGHSH and CDR2 LQKENI. V lost 5 bases and J lost 7; bases outside the gene matches: 6. The CDR3 contains 14 residues. CDR3 residues: CASSAGQGVGELFF. The CDR3, as DNA: TGTGCCAGCTCAGCCGGACAGGGCGTCGGGGAGCTGTTTTTT.

The V call is TRBV5-1, the J call TRBJ1-1; 7 nucleotides line up with TRBD1. The CDR3 spans 15 residues. CDR1 SGHRS and CDR2 YFSETQ come from the germline V gene. The J segment lost 2 bases and the V segment lost 2 bases, leaving 6 bases of the junction unmatched. CDR3 sequence: CASSFGGTVNTEAFF. DNA for the CDR3: TGCGCCAGCAGCTTCGGCGGGACAGTCAACACTGAAGCTTTCTTT. Using reference TRBV5-1 and TRBJ1-1 for the parts outside the CDR3, the full variable domain is KAGVTQTPRYLIKTRGQQVTLSCSPISGHRSVSWYQQTPGQGLQFLFEYFSETQRNKGNFPGRFSGRQFSNSRSEMNVSTLELGDSALYLCASSFGGTVNTEAFFGQGTRLTVV.

The rearrangement uses TRBV12-3 or TRBV12-4 and TRBJ2-1; no firm D call. CDR3 length: 13 amino acids. The V end was cut by 7 bases, the J end by 4 bases, with 11 bases between. DNA for the CDR3: TGTGCCAGCACCCTGGGCTTTTACAATGAGCAGTTCTTC. Its protein product is CASTLGFYNEQFF.

The chain recombines TRBV28 with TRBJ2-4; a weak D match, TRBD1 (6 bases). Per the germline V gene, CDR1 is MDHEN and CDR2 is SYDVKM. This CDR3 region has 19 residues. V was clipped by 0 bases and J by 3 bases, with 21 bases between them. CDR3 bases: TGTGCCAGCAGTTTATGGGACAGAACCGACATTGGGGGCAAAAACATTCAGTACTTC. Translated: CASSLWDRTDIGGKNIQYF.

The V and J genes are TRBV6-2 or TRBV6-3 and TRBJ2-7; D call uncertain. CDR1 is MNHEY and CDR2 is SVGEGT in the germline V gene. The CDR3 runs to 13 residues. The ends were cut back, 6 bases at V and 1 base at J, with 10 bases in the middle. The CDR3, as DNA: TGTGCCAGCAGCCACAACCCTTCCTACGAGCAGTACGTC. Translating it yields CASSHNPSYEQYV.

V gene TRBV28 combines with J gene TRBJ1-6; 8 bases align to TRBD1. The ends lost 4 bases at V and 0 bases at J; junction bases unmatched: 5. The CDR3 is 17 amino acids. The germline V gene has CDR1 MDHEN and CDR2 SYDVKM. The CDR3 coding sequence is TGTGCCAGCAGTTCCGGACAGGGAAGCTCCTATAATTCACCCCTCCACTTT. Residues: CASSSGQGSSYNSPLHF.

The chain joins TRBV14 to TRBJ1-4; D gene uncertain. CDR3 size: 13 residues. V lost 2 bases, J lost 6 bases, and 7 bases lay in between. Per germline, CDR1 SGHDN and CDR2 FVKESK. The CDR3 reads CASSQFQDEKLFF. The CDR3 DNA follows: TGTGCCAGCAGCCAATTCCAGGATGAAAAACTGTTTTTT. The complete variable domain, with remaining parts taken from reference TRBV14 and TRBJ1-4, reads EAGVTQFPSHSVIEKGQTVTLRCDPISGHDNLYWYRRVMGKEIKFLLHFVKESKQDESGMPNNRFLAERTGGTYSTLKVQPAELEDSGVYFCASSQFQDEKLFFGSGTQLSVL.

The chain carries TRBV7-2 and TRBJ1-1, with TRBD1 matching over 7 bases. CDR1 and CDR2 from the germline V gene are SGHTA and FQGNSA. J lost 4 bases, V lost 2 bases, and 10 bases had no gene match. There are 16 residues in the CDR3. The CDR3 region has the DNA TGTGCCAGCAGCTTAAGATTAGGGGGCCAGGGCACTGAAGCTTTCTTT. Protein sequence: CASSLRLGGQGTEAFF.

The gene calls are TRBV4-1 and TRBJ1-1; D gene unclear. Trimming pared 0 bases from V and 1 base from J, leaving 6 bases between. Germline assignment: CDR1 MGHRA and CDR2 YSYEKL. This CDR3 spans 14 amino acids. CDR3 amino acids: CASSQDSENTEAFF. CDR3 nucleotides: TGCGCCAGCAGCCAAGATAGCGAGAACACTGAAGCTTTCTTT.

The rearrangement joins TRBV19 to TRBJ2-4; TRBD2 matches 7 bases. Per the germline V gene, CDR1 is LNHDA and CDR2 is SQIVND (reference sequence). V was clipped by 1 base and J by 9 bases; unmatched bases: 6. This CDR3 is built from 14 residues. As DNA, the CDR3 is TGTGCCAGTAGTATAGGGGGAGGGTTGGGCATTCAGTACTTC. This gives the protein CASSIGGGLGIQYF.

This chain links TRBV4-1 with TRBJ1-2; a weak D match, TRBD1 (6 bases). Trimming took off 2 bases at V and 8 bases at J, with 24 bases between the two ends. Germline values: CDR1 MGHRA, CDR2 YSYEKL. CDR3 length: 17 residues. The CDR3 sequence is CASSQQKGAGAARGYTF. For the CDR3, the DNA is TGCGCCAGCAGCCAACAAAAAGGGGCGGGGGCGGCGAGGGGCTACACCTTC.

The V call is TRBV2, the J call TRBJ2-2; 8 bases agree with TRBD1. This CDR3 has 15 residues. CDR1 is SNHLY and CDR2 is FYNNEI in the germline V gene. Trimming removed 10 bases from V and 0 bases from J; junction bases left unmatched: 7. The CDR3 DNA sequence: TGTGCCACCCCGCTGACAGGGGCGAACACCGGGGAGCTGTTTTTT. Amino acids: CATPLTGANTGELFF.

V usage is TRBV27 and J usage is TRBJ1-3; 10 nucleotides match TRBD1. The V and J ends lost 5 bases and 2 bases, in that order; junction bases with no gene match: 6. Germline lookup yields CDR1 MNHEY and CDR2 SMNVEV (reference sequence). The CDR3 is made up of 16 amino acids. The CDR3 nucleotides are TGTGCCAGCAGTCCGCGACAGGGGGCAGCTGGAAACACCATATATTTT. It translates to CASSPRQGAAGNTIYF.

The J gene is TRBJ2-7, the V gene TRBV7-9; D may be TRBD2 (6 bases). V was clipped by 4 bases and J by 9 bases, with 13 bases between them. The CDR3 has 12 amino acids. CDR1 is SEHNR and CDR2 is FQNEAQ in the germline V gene (reference sequence). The CDR3 coding sequence is TGTGCCAGCAGCTCCGAGAGGGACTTGCAGTACGTC. It is translated as CASSSERDLQYV.

Worth noting for this clone: The sample has other DNA sequences that encode this CDR3 too. This sequence joins TRBV10-3 and TRBJ1-1, with D maybe TRBD1 (5 bases). The germline V gene encodes CDR1 ENHRY and CDR2 SYGVKD. The V end was cut by 2 bases, the J end by 1 base, with 8 bases between. This CDR3 comprises 14 residues. This CDR3 is CAISENGQNTEAFF. In DNA form, the CDR3 reads TGTGCCATCAGTGAGAACGGACAGAACACTGAAGCTTTCTTT.

V usage is TRBV27 and J usage is TRBJ1-6; no clear D gene. The V and J ends lost 5 bases and 10 bases respectively, with 15 bases between them. CDR1 and CDR2 (germline): MNHEY, SMNVEV (reference sequence). This CDR3 is built from 14 residues. This CDR3 is CASSPKGLGSPLHF. The DNA of the CDR3 is TGTGCCAGCAGTCCGAAAGGTCTGGGCTCACCCCTCCACTTT.

V usage is TRBV18 and J usage is TRBJ1-4, with a possible D match to TRBD1 (5 bases). This CDR3 is built from 13 residues. In germline, CDR1 is KGHSH, CDR2 LQKENI. The ends were cut back, 10 bases at V and 7 bases at J, with 16 bases in the middle. The chain's CDR3 is CATQNGGSEKLFF. As DNA, the CDR3 is TGTGCCACCCAAAACGGGGGGAGTGAAAAACTGTTTTTT.

This chain links TRBV11-3 with TRBJ2-1; 7 bases match TRBD1. Germline V gene data show CDR1 as SGHNT and CDR2 as YENEEA. There are 14 residues in the CDR3. V lost 1 base, J lost 7 bases, and 4 bases stayed unmatched. The CDR3 bases are TGTGCCAGCAGCTTAGCAGAGGGGGCGAATGAGCAGTTCTTC. This codes for CASSLAEGANEQFF. Using reference TRBV11-3 and TRBJ2-1 for the parts outside the CDR3, the full variable domain is EAGVVQSPRYKIIEKKQPVAFWCNPISGHNTLYWYLQNLGQGPELLIRYENEEAVDDSQLPKDRFSAERLKGVDSTLKIQPAELGDSAVYLCASSLAEGANEQFFGPGTRLTVL.

This chain links TRBV28 with TRBJ2-7; D possibly corresponds to TRBD2 (6 bases). The germline V gene encodes CDR1 MDHEN and CDR2 SYDVKM. V lost 3 bases, J lost 6 bases, and 15 bases lay in between. This CDR3 region has 14 residues. The CDR3 DNA reads TGTGCCAGCAGTTTTTCGGGAGACCCCCGCGAGCAGTACTTC. It encodes CASSFSGDPREQYF. Full variable domain (rest looked up from reference TRBV28 and TRBJ2-7): DVKVTQSSRYLVKRTGEKVFLECVQDMDHENMFWYRQDPGLGLRLIYFSYDVKMKEKGDIPEGYSVSREKKERFSLILESASTNQTSMYLCASSFSGDPREQYFGPGTRLTVT.

In its sample, this clone was seen once. The chain recombines TRBV27 with TRBJ1-1; D is perhaps TRBD1 (5 bases). Trimming removed 6 bases at V and 0 bases at J, with 20 bases between. There are 17 residues in the CDR3. Germline V lookup: CDR1 MNHEY, CDR2 SMNVEV (reference sequence). CDR3 coding DNA: TGTGCCAGCAGCCTCCAGCCCGACAGTTTCATGAACACTGAAGCTTTCTTT. Translating it yields CASSLQPDSFMNTEAFF.

The J gene is TRBJ2-3, the V gene TRBV7-2; D gene ambiguous. Per the germline V gene, CDR1 is SGHTA and CDR2 is FQGNSA. This CDR3 comprises 16 residues. Trimming pared 5 bases from V and 0 bases from J, leaving 15 bases between. CDR3 coding DNA: TGTGCCAGCAGCCTGACGGCACTAACTAGCACAGATACGCAGTATTTT. Residues: CASSLTALTSTDTQYF. Full variable domain (rest looked up from reference TRBV7-2 and TRBJ2-3): GAGVSQSPSNKVTEKGKDVELRCDPISGHTALYWYRQSLGQGLEFLIYFQGNSAPDKSGLPSDRFSAERTGGSVSTLTIQRTQQEDSAVYLCASSLTALTSTDTQYFGPGTRLTVL.

V usage is TRBV19 and J usage is TRBJ2-1, with TRBD1 matching over 9 bases. After removal of 10 bases from V and 10 bases from J, the junction contained 26 bases not matched to a gene. CDR3 length equals 18 residues. CDR1 and CDR2 (germline): LNHDA, SQIVND (reference sequence). CDR3 coding DNA: TGTGCCACCAGATCGGGTGTAGGACAGGGGCCATCAGGGGAGGAGCAGTTCTTC. This gives the protein CATRSGVGQGPSGEEQFF.